Listed below are T cell receptor beta chains from one sample, sequenced in a study of control samples from healthy donors and cancer patients. Sequenced by immunoSEQ multiplex PCR; TCRdb stores in-frame clones only, minus some. The data contain 180,000 or so clones, over 85% of them singletons. Sequencing was performed on blood. All receptors derive from a woman aged 55-69 years in good health. Both conserved end residues are part of each CDR3. The D gene is left open where the match is weak. A clone size is listed for some rows: how often the clone was seen (once, few, many), or a class if it is expanded.

CDR3 DNA	CDR3 protein	V gene	J gene	D gene	clone size	CDR3 length
TGTGCCAGCAGCTTGTATGGGAATCCCTTAGAGGGAAACACCATATATTTT	CASSLYGNPLEGNTIYF	TRBV5-6	TRBJ1-3	-	-	17
TGTGCCAGCAGTGAAGTTGGGCAGAACAATCAGCCCCAGCATTTT	CASSEVGQNNQPQHF	TRBV6-1	TRBJ1-5	-	-	15
TGTGCCACTTACAGCCTAGCGGGGGGCCGGAAAAACTCTGGGGCCAACGTCCTGACTTTC	CATYSLAGGRKNSGANVLTF	TRBV24-1	TRBJ2-6	TRBD2	-	20
TGCGCCAGCAGCTTGCTAGGGAACGAGCAGTACTTC	CASSLLGNEQYF	TRBV5-1	TRBJ2-7	-	-	12
TGTGCCAGTAGTATAGGTACCTACGCCTACGAGCAGTACTTC	CASSIGTYAYEQYF	TRBV19	TRBJ2-7	-	-	14
TGTGCCAGCAGCCCCCGCAGTTCCATGAACACTGAAGCTTTCTTT	CASSPRSSMNTEAFF	TRBV9	TRBJ1-1	-	-	15
TGTGCCAGTAGTTACAGGGCGAAGGACACTGAAGCTTTCTTT	CASSYRAKDTEAFF	TRBV19	TRBJ1-1	-	-	14
TGTGCCAGCACCCCCCGGGGAACTCAAGAGACCCAGTACTTC	CASTPRGTQETQYF	TRBV19	TRBJ2-5	-	-	14
TGTGCCAGCAGCCAAGTTGGGGCACGCTCCTACGAGCAGTACTTC	CASSQVGARSYEQYF	TRBV3-1/TRBV3-2	TRBJ2-7	-	-	15
TGTGCCAGCAGGGACATGACAGATTACACTGAAGCTTTCTTT	CASRDMTDYTEAFF	TRBV6-5	TRBJ1-1	-	-	14
TGTGCCAGCTCACCACCTCGGACAGGAAACGAAAACACCATATATTTT	CASSPPRTGNENTIYF	TRBV18	TRBJ1-3	TRBD1	-	16
TGCGCCAGCAGCCAAGACCATGGCTTTCAATCCTACGAGCAGTACTTC	CASSQDHGFQSYEQYF	TRBV4-3	TRBJ2-7	-	-	16
TGTGCCAGCAGCTCTGACAGAAAACTGTTTTTT	CASSSDRKLFF	TRBV7-2	TRBJ1-4	-	once	11
TGCGCCAGCAGCGAGGCAGGGTACATCTATGGCTACACCTTC	CASSEAGYIYGYTF	TRBV5-1	TRBJ1-2	-	-	14
TGTGCCAGCAGCACGACAGGGGACACTGAAGCTTTCTTT	CASSTTGDTEAFF	TRBV3-1/TRBV3-2	TRBJ1-1	TRBD1	-	13
TGTGCCAGCAGTTACTCGGTCCACGAACCTAATCAGCCCCAGCATTTT	CASSYSVHEPNQPQHF	TRBV6-5	TRBJ1-5	-	-	16
TGTGCCAGCAGCCCTAGGCGGTTGGGGACAGGAGAGACCCAGTACTTC	CASSPRRLGTGETQYF	TRBV7-9	TRBJ2-5	TRBD1	-	16
TGCAGTGCTAGAGATCTGGTGGGCTACACCTTC	CSARDLVGYTF	TRBV20-1	TRBJ1-2	-	-	11
TGTGCCAGCAGCTTAGTGGTTCAGGCGAACACTGAAGCTTTCTTT	CASSLVVQANTEAFF	TRBV7-2	TRBJ1-1	-	-	15
TGTGCCTGGAGGGGAACAGGTTTCTCAACTGAAGCTTTCTTT	CAWRGTGFSTEAFF	TRBV30	TRBJ1-1	-	-	14
TGTGCCAGCAGTTCCAGACTAGCGGGGACCTACAATGAGCAGTTCTTC	CASSSRLAGTYNEQFF	TRBV6-2/TRBV6-3	TRBJ2-1	TRBD2	-	16
TGTGCCAGCAGGGACGCCTACGAGCAGTACTTC	CASRDAYEQYF	TRBV6-5	TRBJ2-7	-	-	11
TGTGCCAGCAGCTTAGTAAATGGTGCGGGGCCAAACACAGATACGCAGTATTTT	CASSLVNGAGPNTDTQYF	TRBV7-2	TRBJ2-3	-	-	18
TGTGCCAGCAGCGCGACTTTACAGGGGTACGAGCAGTACTTC	CASSATLQGYEQYF	TRBV7-9	TRBJ2-7	TRBD1	-	14
TGCGCCAGCCGCCCCGGGACAGGGAACACTGAAGCTTTCTTT	CASRPGTGNTEAFF	TRBV5-1	TRBJ1-1	TRBD1	-	14
TGCGCCAGCAGCCGAATGGGACAGGGGCCCTCTACGCAGTATTTT	CASSRMGQGPSTQYF	TRBV4-3	TRBJ2-3	TRBD1	-	15
TGTGCCAGCAGTTACTCGCCAGACTCGTCTGGCTACACCTTC	CASSYSPDSSGYTF	TRBV6-5	TRBJ1-2	-	-	14
TGTGCCAGCAGGACACAGGGGGCTGGGGCCAACGTCCTGACTTTC	CASRTQGAGANVLTF	TRBV27	TRBJ2-6	TRBD1	few	15
TGTGCCAGCAGCCCACAGGGTTATGTGGATTCACCCCTCCACTTT	CASSPQGYVDSPLHF	TRBV9	TRBJ1-6	-	-	15
TGCGCCAGCCGGGACACCGTTCGCAATGAGCAGTTCTTC	CASRDTVRNEQFF	TRBV4-3	TRBJ2-1	-	-	13
TGTGCCAGCAGCGCTCTTAGCGTGGCAGATACGCAGTATTTT	CASSALSVADTQYF	TRBV9	TRBJ2-3	-	-	14
TGTGCCAGCAGTTACTCACAGGCTACCGGGGAGCTGTTTTTT	CASSYSQATGELFF	TRBV6-5	TRBJ2-2	-	-	14
TGTGCCAGCAGCCCCCCTGGACAGGGGGGAAACACCATATATTTT	CASSPPGQGGNTIYF	TRBV7-2	TRBJ1-3	TRBD1	-	15
TGTGCCAGCACGTTAGGCGGGGTGACTGGGGCCAACGTCCTGACTTTC	CASTLGGVTGANVLTF	TRBV6-6	TRBJ2-6	-	-	16
TGTGCCAGCAGTTATGTCGGGGACAGGCCTAATGACATTCAGTACTTC	CASSYVGDRPNDIQYF	TRBV6-5	TRBJ2-4	TRBD1	-	16
TGCGCCAGCAGCCAAAGGGGGTCCGGGACACGGGAACTGAACACTGAAGCTTTCTTT	CASSQRGSGTRELNTEAFF	TRBV4-1	TRBJ1-1	-	once	19
TGTGCCAGCAGTCCTGCAGGGGGCCGCACAGATACGCAGTATTTT	CASSPAGGRTDTQYF	TRBV6-5	TRBJ2-3	TRBD1	-	15
TGCAGCGTGGGACCGGGGGACTACGAGCAGTACTTC	CSVGPGDYEQYF	TRBV29-1	TRBJ2-7	-	-	12
TGTGCCAGCAGCAATGGAGATACGCAGTATTTT	CASSNGDTQYF	TRBV3-1/TRBV3-2	TRBJ2-3	-	few	11
TGTGCCAGCAGTTTATCCGACGGGGTTTTTTTT	CASSLSDGVFF	TRBV12-3/TRBV12-4	TRBJ1-4	-	once	11
TGTGCCAGCTCAAGACAGGGGGGGGTCTCTGGGGCCAACGTCCTGACTTTC	CASSRQGGVSGANVLTF	TRBV18	TRBJ2-6	TRBD1	-	17
TGCGCCAGCAGCCCATGGGCTACTAGACAAGAGACCCAGTACTTC	CASSPWATRQETQYF	TRBV10-2	TRBJ2-5	-	-	15
TGTGCCAGCAGCCGTAGCACCGGGACGACGGGCACCATATATTTT	CASSRSTGTTGTIYF	TRBV4-2	TRBJ1-3	-	-	15
TGTGCCACGGGACAGAGCCGGGTGACTGAAGCTTTCTTT	CATGQSRVTEAFF	TRBV19	TRBJ1-1	TRBD1	-	13
TGTGCCAGCAGCTTGCTCGAGGGGATTCAGTACTTC	CASSLLEGIQYF	TRBV5-4	TRBJ2-4	-	-	12
TGTGCCAGCAGCTTGAACCCCCGCGGTGTCTACACCTTC	CASSLNPRGVYTF	TRBV11-2	TRBJ1-2	-	-	13
TGTGCCAGCAGTGAATTCCCGGGGGGCCCCTACAATGAGCAGTTCTTC	CASSEFPGGPYNEQFF	TRBV25-1	TRBJ2-1	-	few	16
TGTGCCAGCAGCTCGGGACAGGGAGTCTCCAATGAGCAGTTCTTC	CASSSGQGVSNEQFF	TRBV11-3	TRBJ2-1	TRBD1	once	15